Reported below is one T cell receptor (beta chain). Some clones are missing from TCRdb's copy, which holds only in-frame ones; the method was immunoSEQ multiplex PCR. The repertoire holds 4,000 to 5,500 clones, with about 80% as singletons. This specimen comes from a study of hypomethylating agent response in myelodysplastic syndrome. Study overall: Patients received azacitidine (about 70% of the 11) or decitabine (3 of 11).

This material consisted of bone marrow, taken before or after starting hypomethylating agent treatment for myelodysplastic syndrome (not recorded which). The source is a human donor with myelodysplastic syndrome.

The CDR3: CASSQGLLDTGELFF. The CDR3 region has the DNA TGCGCCAGCAGCCAAGGCCTACTAGATACCGGGGAGCTGTTTTTT. The V call is TRBV4-3, the J call TRBJ2-2; tentative D call: TRBD2 (5 bases). Deletions cut 1 base from V and 5 bases from J, with 11 bases between. CDR3 size: 15 residues. The germline gives CDR1 LGHNA, CDR2 YSLEER.